These 15 T cell receptor beta chains were all obtained from the same sample, sequenced in a study of molecular identifiers for immune sequencing clone quantification. MiXCR, applied by TCRdb to the PCR reads, yields one record per CDR3 protein. The sample consists of about 510,000 distinct CDR3 sequences, about 25% of them appearing once. The specimen was naive CD8+ T cells from blood, with Jurkat cell RNA spiked in. Subset given: FACS-sorted CD8+CD4-CCR7+CD45RA+ naive T cells. The origin of the receptors is a human donor in good health. Some libraries in this study had Jurkat cell RNA spiked in.

The gene calls are TRBV11-2 and TRBJ2-5; D is uncertain. Trimming stripped 1 base from V and 5 bases from J, with 14 bases between. This CDR3 has 15 residues. Germline CDR1 SGHAT, CDR2 FQNNGV. In nucleotides, the CDR3 is TGTGCCAGCAGCTTAGGGTTCGGCCCTGGGGAGACCCAGTACTTC. This sequence encodes CASSLGFGPGETQYF.

The chain recombines TRBV25-1 with TRBJ2-5; D remains ambiguous. The CDR3 is 11 amino acids. Per germline, CDR1 MGHDK and CDR2 SYGVNS. V was trimmed by 4 bases and J by 7 bases, leaving 7 bases between them. As DNA, the CDR3 is TGTGCCAGCAGTGCGGGCGGGACCCAGTACTTC. It is translated as CASSAGGTQYF.

A few counts support this clonotype. The chain has TRBV4-3 and TRBJ1-2, with a tentative D call TRBD1 (5 bases). Trimming took off 0 bases at V and 6 bases at J, with 14 bases between the two ends. The germline gives CDR1 LGHNA, CDR2 YSLEER. This CDR3 is built from 15 residues. The CDR3 sequence is CASSQDRGRENGYTF. The CDR3, as DNA: TGCGCCAGCAGCCAAGATCGGGGCAGGGAGAATGGCTACACCTTC.

To note about this clonotype: Given a much more abundant clone one base away, this may be a read error. V is TRBV7-6 and J is TRBJ1-6, with TRBD1 as a possible D gene (6 bases). The CDR3 is 14 amino acids. Germline CDR1 SGHVS, CDR2 FNYEAQ. CDR3 nucleotide sequence: TGTGCCAGCAGCTTGCGGACAGATAATTCACGCCTCCACTTT. Translation gives CASSLRTDNSRLHF.

The J gene is TRBJ1-1, the V gene TRBV6-2 or TRBV6-3; D remains unclear. Germline V gives CDR1 MNHEY, CDR2 SVGEGT. Trimming took off 2 bases at V and 4 bases at J, with 5 bases between the two ends. The CDR3 runs to 12 residues. CDR3 nucleotides: TGTGCCAGCAGTTACGCGATCACTGAAGCTTTCTTT. It specifies CASSYAITEAFF.

This clonotype was found a few times. This chain links TRBV27 with TRBJ2-6; no reliable D call. Deletions cut 5 bases from V and 1 base from J, with 15 bases between. The CDR3 extends over 17 amino acids. Looked up from germline, CDR1 is MNHEY and CDR2 is SMNVEV (reference sequence). The CDR3 coding sequence is TGTGCCAGCAGTCCTCTCCCCATCCGATCTGGGGCCAACGTCCTGACTTTC. It is translated as CASSPLPIRSGANVLTF.

This clonotype was counted a few times. V gene TRBV21-1 combines with J gene TRBJ2-5; TRBD2 was called by the table and not checked on the DNA. TRBV21-1 is termed a pseudogene. This CDR3 is built from 18 residues. Here the CDR3 DNA reads TGTGCCAGCAGCAAAGTTGAGCGGGAGCACAATCTCCAAGAGACCCAGTACTTC. Residues: CASSKVEREHNLQETQYF.

The table lists this clonotype with many counts. The V call is TRBV9, the J call TRBJ2-3; D is tentatively TRBD1 or TRBD2 (7 bases each). The CDR3 is 15 residues long. V was cut by 4 bases and J by 5 bases, with 17 bases left in between. Germline CDR1 SGDLS, CDR2 YYNGEE. CDR3 sequence reads: CASSPQGGGGDTQYF. As DNA, the CDR3 is TGTGCCAGCAGCCCTCAAGGGGGCGGGGGAGATACGCAGTATTTT.

J is TRBJ2-1 and V is TRBV2; tentatively, D is TRBD1 or TRBD2 (6 bases each). CDR3 length equals 17 residues. The germline CDR1 and CDR2 sequences are SNHLY and FYNNEI. Trimming left V 6 bases short and J 0 bases short, with 18 bases between. CDR3 DNA sequence: TGTGCCAGCAGCCCTCCGGGGGCGGCGGCCTCCTACAATGAGCAGTTCTTC. Translation gives CASSPPGAAASYNEQFF.

Notes on this clonotype: This may come from a read error, since a much larger clone is one base off. The chain links TRBV6-6 to TRBJ1-2; D ambiguous. V lost 5 bases, J lost 4 bases, and 11 bases lay in between. This CDR3 has 13 residues. In germline, CDR1 is MNHNY, CDR2 SVGAGI (reference sequence). CDR3 residues: CASSPDGTYGYTF. For the CDR3, the DNA is TGTGCCAGCAGTCCCGACGGAACCTATGGCTACACCTTC.

Remarks on this clonotype: A much bigger clone sits one base away, suggesting this may be a read error. The V call is TRBV20-1, the J call TRBJ2-5, with 10 bases aligning to TRBD2. Germline V gene data show CDR1 as DFQATT and CDR2 as SNEGSKA (reference sequence). The CDR3 is made up of 17 amino acids. V was clipped by 2 bases and J by 2 bases; unmatched bases: 11. The CDR3 DNA reads TGCAGTGCTAGACTGGCTAGCGGGAGCCCGTGGCAAGAGACCCAGTACTTC. Translating it yields CSARLASGSPWQETQYF.

The table lists this clonotype with a few counts. J is TRBJ2-6 and V is TRBV28, with D perhaps matching TRBD2 (5 bases). This CDR3 spans 18 amino acids. Germline CDR1 reads MDHEN; CDR2 reads SYDVKM. V was pared by 1 base and J by 0 bases, with 13 bases between. CDR3 sequence: CASSLSRVDHSGANVLTF. The CDR3 DNA is TGTGCCAGCAGTTTATCGAGGGTGGACCACTCTGGGGCCAACGTCCTGACTTTC.

This clonotype has only a few counts. The chain has TRBV30 and TRBJ2-2; tentatively, D is TRBD1 or TRBD2 (6 bases each). Trimming removed 4 bases at V and 7 bases at J, with 13 bases between. This CDR3 has 13 residues. The germline CDR1 and CDR2 sequences are GTSNPN and SVGIG (reference sequence). CDR3 loop: CAWNWGAGGELFF. In DNA form, the CDR3 reads TGTGCCTGGAATTGGGGGGCCGGCGGGGAGCTGTTTTTT.

This clonotype was seen at least ten times. V is TRBV27 and J is TRBJ1-3; TRBD1 aligns across 8 bases. The ends lost 5 bases at V and 1 base at J; junction bases unmatched: 1. The length of the CDR3 is 14 residues. Per the germline V gene, CDR1 is MNHEY and CDR2 is SMNVEV (reference sequence). The CDR3, as DNA: TGTGCCAGCAGTAGGACAGGGTCTGGAAACACCATATATTTT. Translated: CASSRTGSGNTIYF.

This clonotype was detected a few times. The CDR3, as DNA: TGCGCCAGCACTCCTGGGCTAGCGGGAAACTACGAGCAGTACTTC. Translation gives CASTPGLAGNYEQYF. The rearrangement links TRBV5-1 to TRBJ2-7; 9 bases are shared with TRBD2. After removal of 6 bases from V and 3 bases from J, the junction contained 10 bases not matched to a gene. The CDR3 covers 15 residues. Germline loops: CDR1 SGHRS, CDR2 YFSETQ.